The 28 T cell receptor beta chains reported below all come from one sample, sequenced in a study of CD8 T cells in ankylosing spondylitis. TCRdb fed the 5' RACE reads into MiXCR, producing one record per CDR3 protein. The sample holds about 360,000 distinct CDR3 sequences; approximately 22% are singletons and the top ten take 13%. Sequencing input: blood, either unsorted or a sorted T cell fraction (not recorded which). The receptor source for this set is a male donor with ankylosing spondylitis or in good health (not recorded which).

This clonotype has more than one count but fewer than ten. The genes are TRBV29-1 and TRBJ2-1; TRBD2 agrees at 10 bases. The CDR3 runs 14 residues. Trimming removed 7 bases from V and 6 bases from J; junction bases left unmatched: 9. Germline V lookup: CDR1 SQVTM, CDR2 ANQGSEA. CDR3: CSGNSGGAGNEQFF. CDR3 nucleotides: TGCAGCGGAAACAGCGGGGGGGCCGGCAATGAGCAGTTCTTC.

This clonotype turned up a few times. The CDR3 spells CSHVAGGPSGEQFF. CDR3 coding DNA: TGCAGCCACGTAGCGGGGGGGCCGTCGGGTGAGCAGTTCTTC. The chain uses TRBV29-1 and TRBJ2-1; 11 bases are a match to TRBD2. Per the germline V gene, CDR1 is SQVTM and CDR2 is ANQGSEA. The CDR3 contains 14 residues. The V segment lost 8 bases and the J segment 9 bases; nucleotides outside the gene matches: 12.

This chain links TRBV12-3 or TRBV12-4 with TRBJ2-1; D may be TRBD2 (5 bases). V was clipped by 3 bases and J by 2 bases, with 11 bases between them. This CDR3 comprises 15 residues. Here the CDR3 DNA reads TGTGCCAGCAGTTTGAAAGCGGAGGCCTACAATGAGCAGTTCTTC. Encoded protein: CASSLKAEAYNEQFF.

This clonotype has just a few counts. The chain links TRBV29-1 to TRBJ2-5; D gene unclear. The V end was cut by 6 bases, the J end by 2 bases, with 10 bases between. The germline CDR1 and CDR2 sequences are SQVTM and ANQGSEA. This CDR3 has 12 residues. The CDR3 DNA is TGCAGCGTACGGACGGAGCAAGAGACCCAGTACTTC. It is translated as CSVRTEQETQYF.

This clonotype came up a few times. The rearrangement uses TRBV13 and TRBJ2-7; D is unresolved. Trimming took off 5 bases at V and 3 bases at J, with 5 bases between the two ends. In germline, CDR1 is PRHDT, CDR2 FYEKMQ (reference sequence). The CDR3 has 11 residues. The CDR3 DNA reads TGTGCCAGCAGCCGTCGCTACGAGCAGTACTTC. The encoded protein is CASSRRYEQYF.

This clonotype came up a few times. The V and J genes are TRBV9 and TRBJ2-5; TRBD1 agrees at 7 bases. Per germline, CDR1 SGDLS and CDR2 YYNGEE. CDR3 length equals 14 residues. Losses at the gene ends were 4 bases for V and 5 bases for J; bases not matched to a gene: 8. The CDR3 sequence: CASSPRTGSETQYF. The CDR3 DNA reads TGTGCCAGCAGCCCCAGGACAGGTTCGGAGACCCAGTACTTC.

A few counts support this clonotype. The gene calls are TRBV11-2 and TRBJ1-1; D not certain. Germline V gives CDR1 SGHAT, CDR2 FQNNGV. V lost 5 bases and J lost 4, with 11 bases in between. This CDR3 has 13 amino acids. The CDR3 DNA is TGTGCCAGCAGCCACGGCCGCGTCACTGAAGCTTTCTTT. This codes for CASSHGRVTEAFF.

This chain links TRBV18 with TRBJ2-1; 9 positions agree with TRBD1. The CDR3 has 15 residues. The J segment lost 9 bases and the V segment lost 3 bases, leaving 9 bases of the junction unmatched. Germline CDR1 is KGHSH and CDR2 is LQKENI. CDR3 DNA: TGTGCCAGCTCACCGCCGGACAGGGGAGTGGGTGAGCAGTTCTTC. Protein: CASSPPDRGVGEQFF.

This clonotype was picked up a small number of times. The V and J genes are TRBV20-1 and TRBJ2-5, with 7 bases aligning to TRBD1. The germline V gene encodes CDR1 DFQATT and CDR2 SNEGSKA (reference sequence). Trimming removed 0 bases from V and 4 bases from J; junction bases left unmatched: 8. The CDR3 consists of 15 residues. DNA for the CDR3: TGCAGTGCTAGAGACCTTGGGGCAGGGGGAGAGACCCAGTACTTC. Its translation is CSARDLGAGGETQYF.

In this sample, this clonotype turned up a few times. The rearrangement joins TRBV15 to TRBJ2-2; D is perhaps TRBD2 (6 bases). The germline V gene has CDR1 LNHNV and CDR2 YYDKDF (reference sequence). The germline V and J ends were trimmed by 1 base and 7 bases, with 10 bases remaining between them. The CDR3 extends over 14 amino acids. The CDR3 spells CATSRGGVGGELFF. For the CDR3, the DNA is TGTGCCACCAGCAGAGGCGGGGTGGGCGGGGAGCTGTTTTTT.

The chain carries TRBV12-3 or TRBV12-4 and TRBJ2-3, with no clear D. This CDR3 has 13 amino acids. V lost 6 bases and J lost 6, with 13 bases in between. The CDR3 DNA sequence: TGTGCCAGCAGCCAAAGGTTCCGGGATACGCAGTATTTT. It specifies CASSQRFRDTQYF.

Many counts were recorded for this clonotype. V and J are TRBV10-3 and TRBJ1-1; D not certain. V was cut by 0 bases and J by 4 bases, with 6 bases left in between. Per the germline V gene, CDR1 is ENHRY and CDR2 is SYGVKD. The CDR3 has 13 amino acids. CDR3 sequence reads: CAISESVGTEAFF. CDR3 in DNA: TGTGCCATCAGTGAGTCGGTTGGCACTGAAGCTTTCTTT.

The rearrangement joins TRBV2 to TRBJ2-5, with TRBD2 matching 7 bases. The length of the CDR3 is 15 residues. CDR1 and CDR2 from the germline V gene are SNHLY and FYNNEI. Trimming cost V 7 bases and J 4 bases; bases outside gene matches: 12. CDR3 nucleotide sequence: TGTGCCAGCACCGAACCCGGGGGGTCCCCAGAGACCCAGTACTTC. It yields the protein CASTEPGGSPETQYF. Full variable domain (rest looked up from reference TRBV2 and TRBJ2-5): EPEVTQTPSHQVTQMGQEVILRCVPISNHLYFYWYRQILGQKVEFLVSFYNNEISEKSEIFDDQFSVERPDGSNFTLKIRSTKLEDSAMYFCASTEPGGSPETQYFGPGTRLLVL.

The genes are TRBV29-1 and TRBJ2-5; no definite D call. Trimming removed 7 bases at V and 3 bases at J, with 6 bases between. CDR3 length equals 10 residues. Germline V lookup: CDR1 SQVTM, CDR2 ANQGSEA. CDR3: CSATEETQYF. In DNA form, the CDR3 reads TGCAGCGCAACAGAAGAGACCCAGTACTTC.

The CDR3 region has the DNA TGTGCCAGCAGCAACCGCCGGCCTAGCACAGATACGCAGTATTTT. This encodes CASSNRRPSTDTQYF. The J gene is TRBJ2-3, the V gene TRBV7-9; no clear D gene. Trimming took off 5 bases at V and 0 bases at J, with 12 bases between the two ends. CDR1 is SEHNR, CDR2 FQNEAQ, per germline (reference sequence). The CDR3 contains 15 residues.

This clonotype was seen only a few times. The chain recombines TRBV27 with TRBJ1-1; D gene unclear. Trimming took 5 bases from V and 4 from J, leaving 17 bases between them. The germline CDR1 and CDR2 sequences are MNHEY and SMNVEV (reference sequence). The CDR3 consists of 15 residues. The CDR3 sequence: CASSGLREAGTEAFF. The CDR3 DNA reads TGTGCCAGCAGTGGGCTGAGGGAAGCTGGCACTGAAGCTTTCTTT.

This clonotype showed up just a few times. V gene TRBV10-3 combines with J gene TRBJ2-6, with D hard to call. V shed 6 bases and J shed 5 bases, with 17 bases lying between them. From germline, CDR1 is ENHRY and CDR2 SYGVKD. The length of the CDR3 is 16 residues. The CDR3 DNA follows: TGTGCCATCAGCGGTCTGAAGATTTTTAGGGCCAACGTCCTGACTTTC. Protein product: CAISGLKIFRANVLTF.

This sequence joins TRBV19 and TRBJ2-3; no clear D. The CDR3 runs 13 residues. The germline V gene encodes CDR1 LNHDA and CDR2 SQIVND (reference sequence). V gave up 5 bases and J gave up 8 bases, with 14 bases separating them. The CDR3 DNA is TGTGCCAGTAGTCCAGGACGTGGCGGTACGCAGTATTTT. Its protein is CASSPGRGGTQYF.

The gene calls are TRBV10-3 and TRBJ2-3; tentative D call: TRBD1 (7 bases). The germline V gene has CDR1 ENHRY and CDR2 SYGVKD. The ends were cut back, 6 bases at V and 0 bases at J, with 13 bases in the middle. The CDR3 is 15 amino acids. The CDR3 here is CAIREGAFSTDTQYF. The CDR3 region has the DNA TGTGCCATCAGGGAGGGGGCATTTAGCACAGATACGCAGTATTTT.

V usage is TRBV7-3 and J usage is TRBJ2-3, with D maybe TRBD2 (5 bases). This CDR3 has 15 amino acids. Germline V gene data show CDR1 as SGHTA and CDR2 as FQGTGA. Trimming removed 4 bases from V and 6 bases from J, with 17 bases in between. The CDR3 bases are TGTGCCAGCAGCTCCGGCCTACGGGATGGGGATACGCAGTATTTT. Protein sequence: CASSSGLRDGDTQYF.

As to this clonotype: Compared with germline, one end of the junction differs, possibly owing to a read error. V and J are TRBV20-1 and TRBJ1-3; weak D call: TRBD1 (6 bases). Germline V gene data show CDR1 as DFQATT and CDR2 as SNEGSKA (reference sequence). CDR3 size: 16 residues. CDR3 DNA: TGCTGTGCTAGAGGGGGGGTCGGGAGCTCTGGAAACACCATATATTTT. This encodes CCARGGVGSSGNTIYF.

This chain uses TRBV27 with TRBJ1-6, with D perhaps matching TRBD1 (5 bases). The CDR3 contains 15 residues. Germline CDR1 reads MNHEY; CDR2 reads SMNVEV (reference sequence). V gave up 0 bases and J gave up 10 bases, with 13 bases separating them. Here the CDR3 DNA reads TGTGCCAGCAGTTTATCGTGGGGGGTCGGGTCACCCCTCCACTTT. Its protein is CASSLSWGVGSPLHF.

There are a few counts of this clonotype. The chain has TRBV10-2 and TRBJ2-2; 13 bases agree with TRBD2. V lost 6 bases, J lost 4 bases, and 2 bases stayed unmatched. Germline-derived CDR1 and CDR2 are WSHSY and SAAADI. This CDR3 comprises 15 residues. This chain's CDR3 is CASRTSGGSTGELFF. Written as DNA, the CDR3 is TGCGCCAGCAGGACTAGCGGGGGGAGCACCGGGGAGCTGTTTTTT.

This clonotype was found a few times. V is TRBV11-2 and J is TRBJ2-7; TRBD1 agrees at 8 bases. CDR1 is SGHAT and CDR2 is FQNNGV in the germline V gene. The junction had 5 bases not matched to a gene; V was cut back by 0 bases and J by 1 base. CDR3 length: 16 amino acids. DNA of the CDR3: TGTGCCAGCAGCTTAGATCGCTGGACAGGGTCCTACGAGCAGTACTTC. Its translation is CASSLDRWTGSYEQYF.

This clonotype occurred a few times. This rearrangement joins TRBV7-9 to TRBJ2-1; 7 bases are a match to TRBD1. Germline V lookup: CDR1 SEHNR, CDR2 FQNEAQ (reference sequence). The ends lost 7 bases at V and 5 bases at J; junction bases unmatched: 5. The CDR3 has 13 residues. The CDR3 protein is CASTPDRDNEQFF. DNA of the CDR3: TGTGCCAGCACCCCCGACAGGGACAATGAGCAGTTCTTC.

This chain uses TRBV10-3 with TRBJ2-1; either TRBD1 or TRBD2 may supply D (5 bases each). CDR3 length equals 20 residues. Trimming took off 8 bases at V and 0 bases at J, with 29 bases between the two ends. The germline CDR1 and CDR2 sequences are ENHRY and SYGVKD. The CDR3 nucleotides read TGTGCCATCCTTGCTGTGGACACTAGTTTCCCCTCCAGCTCCTACAATGAGCAGTTCTTC. This encodes CAILAVDTSFPSSSYNEQFF.

CDR3 in DNA: TGCGCCAGCAGCCCCTGGGACAGTGGCACATCGGGGTATGAGCAGTTCTTC. This sequence encodes CASSPWDSGTSGYEQFF. The chain recombines TRBV5-1 with TRBJ2-1; 7 bases agree with TRBD1. Losses at the gene ends were 4 bases for V and 8 bases for J; bases not matched to a gene: 18. The CDR3 contains 17 residues. Germline loops: CDR1 SGHRS, CDR2 YFSETQ. The variable domain in full, completed from reference TRBV5-1 and TRBJ2-1, reads KAGVTQTPRYLIKTRGQQVTLSCSPISGHRSVSWYQQTPGQGLQFLFEYFSETQRNKGNFPGRFSGRQFSNSRSEMNVSTLELGDSALYLCASSPWDSGTSGYEQFFGPGTRLTVL.

The chain couples TRBV5-5 to TRBJ2-1; perhaps TRBD1 as D (6 bases). V dropped 2 bases and J dropped 5 bases, with 17 bases sitting between them. The CDR3 runs to 16 residues. Germline assignment: CDR1 SGHKS and CDR2 YYEKEE (reference sequence). In DNA form, the CDR3 reads TGTGCCAGCAGCTTCTTGGGGGCAGGGTATGACAATGAGCAGTTCTTC. This gives the protein CASSFLGAGYDNEQFF. The whole variable domain, remainder taken from reference TRBV5-5 and TRBJ2-1, is DAGVTQSPTHLIKTRGQQVTLRCSPISGHKSVSWYQQVLGQGPQFIFQYYEKEERGRGNFPDRFSARQFPNYSSELNVNALLLGDSALYLCASSFLGAGYDNEQFFGPGTRLTVL.